Shown below are 22 T cell receptor beta chains from a single sample sequenced in a study of T-cell memory formation after mild COVID-19. TCRdb recomputed calls from the 5' RACE reads with MiXCR, one row per CDR3 protein. The sample records approximately 580,000 distinct CDR3 sequences, roughly 22% being singletons. The sequenced material came from PBMCs or a T cell subset sorted from them (not recorded which). All receptors derive from an adult woman who had mild COVID-19 (a few samples of this study predate the infection). Cell type and time point are not known.

The V call is TRBV5-1, the J call TRBJ2-5, with a weak D call TRBD2 (6 bases). Germline lookup yields CDR1 SGHRS and CDR2 YFSETQ. Trimming stripped 4 bases from V and 3 bases from J, with 13 bases between. The CDR3 runs 14 residues. The CDR3 DNA follows: TGCGCCAGCAGCCCACCGGGACTGGAAGAGACCCAGTACTTC. It encodes CASSPPGLEETQYF.

In this sample, this clonotype turned up a few times. The chain links TRBV29-1 to TRBJ1-2, with 7 bases identical to TRBD1. Per germline, CDR1 SQVTM and CDR2 ANQGSEA. The V and J ends lost 4 bases and 4 bases, in that order; junction bases with no gene match: 9. The CDR3 runs 14 residues. The CDR3 region has the DNA TGCAGCGTTGCTTCTAGGGGGCTGTTCTATGGCTACACCTTC. It specifies CSVASRGLFYGYTF.

This chain connects TRBV12-3 or TRBV12-4 to TRBJ2-7; D is perhaps TRBD2 (6 bases). The length of the CDR3 is 15 residues. Trimming shortened V by 3 bases and J by 6 bases, and 18 bases separated the two germline ends. The CDR3 DNA reads as TGTGCCAGCAGTTTGTTCCTTATGTTGGAGGGCGAGCAGTACTTC. Translation: CASSLFLMLEGEQYF.

The sample holds a few counts of this clonotype. V is TRBV18 and J is TRBJ2-1, with D possibly matching TRBD2 (5 bases). Trimming removed 4 bases from V and 9 bases from J, with 13 bases in between. There are 13 residues in the CDR3. From germline, CDR1 is KGHSH and CDR2 LQKENI. The CDR3 nucleotides are TGTGCCAGCTCACTTCTAGGTGGGAGTGAGCAGTTCTTC. The encoded protein is CASSLLGGSEQFF.

CDR3 residues: CSGLGGATFF. The CDR3 coding sequence is TGCAGCGGATTAGGGGGTGCAACTTTCTTT. J is TRBJ1-1 and V is TRBV29-1; TRBD1 is a possible D gene (6 bases). This CDR3 contains 10 residues. CDR1 SQVTM and CDR2 ANQGSEA come from the germline V gene. Trimming stripped 7 bases from V and 12 bases from J, with 15 bases between. The full variable domain, completed using reference TRBV29-1 and TRBJ1-1, is SAVISQKPSRDICQRGTSLTIQCQVDSQVTMMFWYRQQPGQSLTLIATANQGSEATYESGFVIDKFPISRPNLTFSTLTVSNMSPEDSSIYLCSGLGGATFFGQGTRLTVV.

V is TRBV29-1 and J is TRBJ2-5; TRBD1 matches at 7 bases. The V segment lost 1 base and the J segment 2 bases; nucleotides outside the gene matches: 7. CDR1 is SQVTM, CDR2 ANQGSEA, per germline. This CDR3 is built from 15 residues. The CDR3 sequence is CSVEVFGTVQETQYF. CDR3 in DNA: TGCAGCGTTGAAGTCTTCGGGACAGTTCAAGAGACCCAGTACTTC.

This clonotype was seen more than once but under ten times. V is TRBV7-3 and J is TRBJ2-1; 7 bases agree with TRBD1. The CDR3 is made up of 15 amino acids. Germline assignment: CDR1 SGHTA and CDR2 FQGTGA. Germline trimming cut 1 base from V and 6 bases from J; bases unmatched to any gene: 6. The DNA of the CDR3 is TGTGCCAGCAGCTTAAGTGGACAGGTCTCCAATGAGCAGTTCTTC. Amino acid sequence: CASSLSGQVSNEQFF.

The rearrangement links TRBV19 to TRBJ2-4; D perhaps matches TRBD1 (6 bases). Germline V lookup: CDR1 LNHDA, CDR2 SQIVND (reference sequence). V was trimmed by 8 bases and J by 8 bases, leaving 16 bases between them. CDR3 length equals 13 residues. The CDR3 is CASQWSSGDIQYF. In DNA, the CDR3 is TGTGCCAGTCAGTGGTCCTCAGGGGACATTCAGTACTTC.

This chain links TRBV5-4 with TRBJ2-7; D may be TRBD2 (5 bases). The CDR3 is made up of 13 amino acids. Germline values: CDR1 SGHNT, CDR2 YYREEE (reference sequence). V was clipped by 0 bases and J by 5 bases, with 9 bases between them. In nucleotides, the CDR3 is TGTGCCAGCAGCTTGGAGATCGGGGACGAGCAGTACTTC. It specifies CASSLEIGDEQYF.

There are a few counts of this clonotype. The chain is built from TRBV12-3 or TRBV12-4 and TRBJ1-2, with D uncertain. Trimming removed 8 bases from V and 7 bases from J, with 20 bases in between. The CDR3 runs 14 residues. CDR3 amino acids: CASSREGGLGGYTF. The CDR3 region has the DNA TGTGCCAGCTCCCGGGAGGGAGGGCTCGGTGGCTACACCTTC.

The CDR3: CSAQRTQQRDTQYF. As DNA, the CDR3 is TGCAGTGCTCAACGGACTCAGCAACGGGATACGCAGTATTTT. The chain combines TRBV20-1 with TRBJ2-3, with D possibly TRBD2 on 5 matching bases. The CDR3 loop spans 14 amino acids. Germline V lookup: CDR1 DFQATT, CDR2 SNEGSKA (reference sequence). Between the trimmed V and J ends, which lost 5 bases and 6 bases, there was a span of 18 bases.

This clonotype has more than one count but fewer than ten. This chain links TRBV12-3 or TRBV12-4 with TRBJ2-1; 15 nucleotides match TRBD2. After removal of 3 bases from V and 2 bases from J, the junction contained 5 bases not matched to a gene. CDR3 length: 18 amino acids. The CDR3 region has the DNA TGTGCCAGCAGTTTTGCGCGGACTAGCGGGGGGGCCTACAATGAGCAGTTCTTC. It specifies CASSFARTSGGAYNEQFF.

This clonotype was detected only a few times. CDR3 loop: CASSLEPRGGSTQYF. As DNA, the CDR3 is TGTGCCAGCAGCTTGGAGCCCCGGGGAGGCTCGACCCAGTACTTC. V and J are TRBV5-5 and TRBJ2-5; tentatively, D is TRBD2 (6 bases). CDR3 length: 15 residues. Germline V gives CDR1 SGHKS, CDR2 YYEKEE (reference sequence). Trimming cost V 0 bases and J 7 bases, with 16 bases left between them.

This chain uses TRBV5-6 with TRBJ1-2; no definite D call. The CDR3 consists of 15 residues. With 0 bases removed from V and 3 bases from J, the gap between germline ends came to 12 bases. The germline gives CDR1 SGHDT, CDR2 YYEEEE. The CDR3 DNA sequence: TGTGCCAGCAGCTTGGATCCTGGGATTCACTATGGCTACACCTTC. It specifies CASSLDPGIHYGYTF.

A few counts support this clonotype. V and J are TRBV5-1 and TRBJ2-1; 13 bases map to TRBD2. The CDR3 is 15 residues long. Germline V lookup: CDR1 SGHRS, CDR2 YFSETQ. V was pared by 2 bases and J by 7 bases, with 3 bases of the junction left unmatched. CDR3 DNA sequence: TGCGCCAGCAGCTTACGGGGACTAGCGGGAAATGAGCAGTTCTTC. Residues: CASSLRGLAGNEQFF.

The V gene is TRBV6-5, the J gene TRBJ1-4; a possible D gene is TRBD1 (5 bases). Germline CDR1 reads MNHEY; CDR2 reads SVGAGI. The CDR3 length is 14 residues. V was clipped by 7 bases and J by 7 bases, with 16 bases between them. CDR3 loop: CASKWTISSEKLFF. The CDR3 DNA follows: TGTGCCAGCAAGTGGACAATTAGCTCTGAAAAACTGTTTTTT.

The J gene is TRBJ1-1, the V gene TRBV24-1; 7 nucleotides align to TRBD1. The germline gives CDR1 KGHDR, CDR2 SFDVKD. Trimming took 7 bases from V and 3 from J; bases not matched to a gene: 4. The CDR3 contains 13 residues. The CDR3 sequence: CATRPDRDTEAFF. The CDR3 DNA reads TGTGCCACCAGGCCCGACAGGGACACTGAAGCTTTCTTT.

This clonotype turned up a few times. The V call is TRBV7-9, the J call TRBJ2-3; 9 nucleotides align to TRBD1. Germline V CDR1 and CDR2: SEHNR, FQNEAQ (reference sequence). CDR3 length: 16 amino acids. V lost 6 bases and J lost 1; bases outside the gene matches: 8. CDR3 DNA: TGTGCCAGCAGGTTTACAGGGGGCGCTGGCACAGATACGCAGTATTTT. Amino acids: CASRFTGGAGTDTQYF.

The chain has TRBV7-8 and TRBJ2-3, with 7 bases fitting TRBD2. Germline loops: CDR1 SGHVS, CDR2 FQNEAQ. J lost 2 bases, V lost 1 base, and 3 bases had no gene match. The CDR3 covers 15 residues. CDR3 sequence (DNA): TGTGCCAGCAGCTTAGTCGGGACTAACACAGATACGCAGTATTTT. Protein sequence: CASSLVGTNTDTQYF.

This clonotype occurred a few times. The chain uses TRBV5-1 and TRBJ2-1; D not resolved. The CDR3 totals 15 residues. Trimming left V 0 bases short and J 8 bases short, with 15 bases between. Germline CDR1 SGHRS, CDR2 YFSETQ. For the CDR3, the DNA is TGCGCCAGCAGCTTGGCCGGGTCGGGCCCCGATGAGCAGTTCTTC. The encoded protein is CASSLAGSGPDEQFF.

V usage is TRBV12-3 or TRBV12-4 and J usage is TRBJ1-5; 7 bases line up with TRBD1. The CDR3 runs to 13 residues. Trimming cost V 7 bases and J 4 bases; bases outside gene matches: 4. The CDR3 coding sequence is TGTGCCAGCACCGGGACAGAAAATCAGCCCCAGCATTTT. Residues: CASTGTENQPQHF.

A few counts support this clonotype. J is TRBJ1-2 and V is TRBV7-9; no clear D gene. Germline CDR1 reads SEHNR; CDR2 reads FQNEAQ (reference sequence). The CDR3 is 12 residues long. The germline V and J ends were trimmed by 5 bases and 5 bases, with 9 bases remaining between them. The CDR3 DNA follows: TGTGCCAGCAGCGAACAAGTTTATGGCTACACCTTC. The encoded protein is CASSEQVYGYTF. Supplemented by reference TRBV7-9 and TRBJ1-2, the full variable domain reads DTGVSQNPRHKITKRGQNVTFRCDPISEHNRLYWYRQTLGQGPEFLTYFQNEAQLEKSRLLSDRFSAERPKGSFSTLEIQRTEQGDSAMYLCASSEQVYGYTFGSGTRLTVV.